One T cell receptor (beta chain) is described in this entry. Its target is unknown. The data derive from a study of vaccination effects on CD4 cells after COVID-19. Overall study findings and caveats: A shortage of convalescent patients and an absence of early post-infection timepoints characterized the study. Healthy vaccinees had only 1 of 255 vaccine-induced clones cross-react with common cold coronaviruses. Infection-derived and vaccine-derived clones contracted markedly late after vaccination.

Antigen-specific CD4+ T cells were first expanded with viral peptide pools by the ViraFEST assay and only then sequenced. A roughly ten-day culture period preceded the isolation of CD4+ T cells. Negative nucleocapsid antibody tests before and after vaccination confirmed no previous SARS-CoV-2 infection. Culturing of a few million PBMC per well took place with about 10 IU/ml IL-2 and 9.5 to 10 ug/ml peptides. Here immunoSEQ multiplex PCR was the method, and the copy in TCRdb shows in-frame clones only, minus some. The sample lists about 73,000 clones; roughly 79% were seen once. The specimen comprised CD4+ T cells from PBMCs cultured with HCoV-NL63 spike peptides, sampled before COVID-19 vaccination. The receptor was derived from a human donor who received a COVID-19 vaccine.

The CDR3 is CASSLGPGGVYGYTF. CDR3 DNA: TGTGCCAGCAGCTTGGGGCCAGGGGGCGTCTATGGCTACACCTTC. This chain joins TRBV5-5 and TRBJ1-2; TRBD1 matches at 8 bases. V dropped 0 bases and J dropped 4; count of bases not matched to a gene: 5. Per the germline V gene, CDR1 is SGHKS and CDR2 is YYEKEE (reference sequence). The CDR3 sequence is 15 residues long.